This T cell receptor (beta chain) was retrieved from a study of T cell changes during pregnancy in multiple sclerosis. V trimming: 2 bases; J trimming: 0 bases; junction bases outside the gene matches: 8. This CDR3 spans 18 amino acids. Germline V CDR1 and CDR2: SQVTM, ANQGSEA. Data came from immunoSEQ multiplex PCR; TCRdb stores just in-frame clones and leaves some out. The sample carries 60,000 or so clones, approximately 92% recorded once. The sequence was obtained from a female donor with multiple sclerosis, enrolled in a pregnancy study. The sequencing used CD4+ T cells from peripheral blood mononuclear cells, collected before pregnancy. The rearrangement uses TRBV29-1 and TRBJ2-6; 9 nucleotides match TRBD1. The CDR3 protein is CSVELEGQGLSGANVLTF. As DNA, the CDR3 is TGCAGCGTTGAATTGGAGGGACAGGGCCTCTCTGGGGCCAACGTCCTGACTTTC. The complete variable domain, with remaining parts taken from reference TRBV29-1 and TRBJ2-6, reads SAVISQKPSRDICQRGTSLTIQCQVDSQVTMMFWYRQQPGQSLTLIATANQGSEATYESGFVIDKFPISRPNLTFSTLTVSNMSPEDSSIYLCSVELEGQGLSGANVLTFGAGSRLTVL.